The 26 T cell receptor beta chains in this list originate from one sample, sequenced in a study of blood T cell repertoires in COVID-19. Assay used: immunoSEQ multiplex PCR; TCRdb lists only in-frame clones, some missing. The data show around 300,000 clones, around 92% seen once. Source material: PBMCs or T cells enriched from blood (not recorded which). The receptors shown here come from a woman aged 55-69 years who had recovered from COVID-19.

The CDR3 spells CAWRWFDSYGYTF. The CDR3 region has the DNA TGTGCCTGGAGGTGGTTTGACAGCTATGGCTACACCTTC. The V and J genes are TRBV30 and TRBJ1-2, with D possibly matching TRBD1 (5 bases). Trimming stripped 3 bases from V and 4 bases from J, with 12 bases between. Germline V gene lookup returns CDR1 GTSNPN and CDR2 SVGIG (reference sequence). CDR3 size: 13 residues.

This rearrangement joins TRBV7-3 to TRBJ1-1; 7 bases align to TRBD1. The V segment lost 4 bases and the J segment 5 bases; nucleotides outside the gene matches: 1. From germline, CDR1 is SGHTA and CDR2 FQGTGA. The CDR3 loop spans 12 amino acids. This CDR3 reads CASSSTGTEAFF. The CDR3 nucleotides are TGTGCCAGCAGCTCGACAGGGACTGAAGCTTTCTTT.

The chain couples TRBV24-1 to TRBJ2-3, with 9 positions matching TRBD1. Germline CDR1 is KGHDR and CDR2 is SFDVKD. V dropped 7 bases and J dropped 4; count of bases not matched to a gene: 2. The CDR3 has 13 amino acids. The CDR3 nucleotides read TGTGCCACCAGCACAGGGGGCCCAGATACGCAGTATTTT. Residues: CATSTGGPDTQYF.

The chain combines TRBV6-5 with TRBJ1-5, with 9 bases identical to TRBD1. CDR3 length: 16 residues. Trimming at V came to 2 bases and at J to 0 bases, leaving 2 bases not matched to a gene. Germline V gene sequence: CDR1 MNHEY, CDR2 SVGAGI. The CDR3 protein is CASSYAGQGSNQPQHF. CDR3 nucleotides: TGTGCCAGCAGTTACGCGGGACAGGGTAGCAATCAGCCCCAGCATTTT.

The rearrangement joins TRBV27 to TRBJ2-2, with D possibly TRBD2 on 5 matching bases. V was trimmed by 5 bases and J by 4 bases, leaving 14 bases between them. Germline assignment: CDR1 MNHEY and CDR2 SMNVEV (reference sequence). The CDR3 loop spans 15 amino acids. Here the CDR3 DNA reads TGTGCCAGCAGTCGCGAGGGAAGTGGCACCGGGGAGCTGTTTTTT. Translation gives CASSREGSGTGELFF.

The sample holds one count of this clone. The chain recombines TRBV2 with TRBJ1-4; D unclear. CDR3 length equals 14 residues. In germline, CDR1 is SNHLY, CDR2 FYNNEI. V shed 3 bases and J shed 7 bases, with 12 bases lying between them. For the CDR3, the DNA is TGTGCCAGCAGTGATCGGGGAGGAAGTGAAAAACTGTTTTTT. Translation gives CASSDRGGSEKLFF.

A remark on this clone: Other nucleotide sequences in the sample specify the same CDR3. The gene calls are TRBV5-1 and TRBJ2-1; TRBD1 is a possible D gene (5 bases). V dropped 4 bases and J dropped 0 bases, with 11 bases sitting between them. This CDR3 is 15 amino acids long. Germline values: CDR1 SGHRS, CDR2 YFSETQ. CDR3 amino acids: CASSLDIVSYNEQFF. The CDR3 DNA reads TGCGCCAGCAGCCTGGACATTGTCTCCTACAATGAGCAGTTCTTC.

The chain joins TRBV28 to TRBJ1-6, with D perhaps matching TRBD1 (5 bases). V shed 3 bases and J shed 2 bases, with 14 bases lying between them. This CDR3 region has 17 residues. Germline V CDR1 and CDR2: MDHEN, SYDVKM. CDR3 sequence: CASSLSPRVTYNSPLHF. DNA of the CDR3: TGTGCCAGCAGTTTGTCCCCCAGGGTCACCTATAATTCACCCCTCCACTTT.

This chain joins TRBV7-2 and TRBJ2-7; the D is unclear. From germline, CDR1 is SGHTA and CDR2 FQGNSA. Trimming shortened V by 3 bases and J by 3 bases, and 3 bases separated the two germline ends. CDR3 size: 11 residues. The CDR3 sequence is CASSFYYEQYF. CDR3 sequence (DNA): TGTGCCAGCAGCTTTTACTACGAGCAGTACTTC.

This chain uses TRBV28 with TRBJ2-3; D may be TRBD1 (5 bases). CDR1 and CDR2 from the germline V gene are MDHEN and SYDVKM. The CDR3 is 13 amino acids. V lost 7 bases and J lost 3, with 11 bases in between. This chain's CDR3 is CASKQVLTDTQYF. The CDR3, as DNA: TGTGCCAGCAAACAGGTGTTAACAGATACGCAGTATTTT.

CDR3 DNA: TGTGCCGAGACCGACTCCCTCTCCTACAATGAGCAGTTCTTC. This translates into CAETDSLSYNEQFF. This chain joins TRBV7-9 and TRBJ2-1; D is undetermined. The CDR3 has 14 amino acids. Per germline, CDR1 SEHNR and CDR2 FQNEAQ (reference sequence). The V and J ends lost 11 bases and 0 bases respectively, with 14 bases between them.

V gene TRBV7-3 combines with J gene TRBJ1-1; D not certain. The CDR3 totals 13 residues. The ends were cut back, 2 bases at V and 2 bases at J, with 6 bases in the middle. Germline CDR1 SGHTA, CDR2 FQGTGA. The CDR3 spells CASSLLENTEAFF. The DNA of the CDR3 is TGTGCCAGCAGCTTATTAGAAAACACTGAAGCTTTCTTT. The variable domain in full, completed from reference TRBV7-3 and TRBJ1-1, reads GAGVSQTPSNKVTEKGKYVELRCDPISGHTALYWYRQSLGQGPEFLIYFQGTGAADDSGLPNDRFFAVRPEGSVSTLKIQRTERGDSAVYLCASSLLENTEAFFGQGTRLTVV.

J is TRBJ1-1 and V is TRBV19, with D possibly matching TRBD1 (5 bases). The CDR3 consists of 13 residues. The V gene's germline CDR1 is LNHDA and CDR2 SQIVND (reference sequence). The CDR3 is CASEVGRGTEAFF. The CDR3 DNA reads as TGTGCATCTGAAGTTGGGAGGGGCACTGAAGCTTTCTTT.

The chain uses TRBV29-1 and TRBJ2-3; D call uncertain. The CDR3 has 15 amino acids. V lost 4 bases and J 7 bases, leaving 21 bases between the germline ends. Germline values: CDR1 SQVTM, CDR2 ANQGSEA. CDR3 in DNA: TGCAGCGTTGGAGGTCCAGCACCGAAAATCTATACGCAGTATTTT. The encoded protein is CSVGGPAPKIYTQYF.

The chain combines TRBV11-3 with TRBJ1-5; D unresolved. Trimming shortened V by 4 bases and J by 3 bases, and 10 bases separated the two germline ends. The CDR3 has 14 residues. Germline CDR1 is SGHNT and CDR2 is YENEEA. The CDR3 loop reads CASSSDGPNQPQHF. CDR3 sequence (DNA): TGTGCCAGCAGCTCAGACGGTCCCAATCAGCCCCAGCATTTT.

As for this clone: Distinct nucleotide sequences in the sample also encode this CDR3. The J gene is TRBJ2-1, the V gene TRBV18; 10 positions agree with TRBD2. V trimming: 6 bases; J trimming: 5 bases; junction bases outside the gene matches: 4. Germline CDR1 is KGHSH and CDR2 is LQKENI. The CDR3 contains 14 residues. The CDR3 DNA reads as TGTGCCAGCTCTCCGCTAGCGGGGGACAATGAGCAGTTCTTC. Protein sequence: CASSPLAGDNEQFF. The full variable domain, rest sourced from reference TRBV18 and TRBJ2-1, is NAGVMQNPRHLVRRRGQEARLRCSPMKGHSHVYWYRQLPEEGLKFMVYLQKENIIDESGMPKERFSAEFPKEGPSILRIQQVVRGDSAAYFCASSPLAGDNEQFFGPGTRLTVL.

This chain joins TRBV6-5 and TRBJ1-1, with D unresolved. This CDR3 has 15 residues. With 5 bases removed from V and 0 bases from J, the gap between germline ends came to 13 bases. CDR1 and CDR2 (germline): MNHEY, SVGAGI. The CDR3 DNA reads as TGTGCCAGCAGTCACGGAGAGGCCCTGAACACTGAAGCTTTCTTT. Its translation: CASSHGEALNTEAFF.

This clone showed up just once. V gene TRBV5-4 combines with J gene TRBJ2-5; TRBD2 agrees at 15 bases. V was clipped by 4 bases and J by 4 bases; unmatched bases: 2. This CDR3 is 15 amino acids long. Germline-derived CDR1 and CDR2 are SGHNT and YYREEE (reference sequence). The DNA for the CDR3 is TGTGCCAGCAGCACGGGACTAGCGGGAGGAGAGACCCAGTACTTC. This sequence encodes CASSTGLAGGETQYF.

This rearrangement joins TRBV5-1 to TRBJ1-4; possibly TRBD1 for D (6 bases). CDR1 and CDR2 (germline): SGHRS, YFSETQ. The germline V and J ends were trimmed by 2 bases and 6 bases, with 23 bases remaining between them. The CDR3 length is 18 residues. DNA for the CDR3: TGCGCCAGCAGCTTTGAAACACATCAGGGGCGCATTTATGAAAAACTGTTTTTT. Its translation: CASSFETHQGRIYEKLFF.

The chain links TRBV10-1 to TRBJ2-7, with 7 bases identical to TRBD1. The CDR3 length is 14 residues. CDR1 is WNHNN and CDR2 is SYGVQD in the germline V gene (reference sequence). J was trimmed by 2 bases and V by 4 bases; bases with no gene match: 5. The CDR3 DNA reads TGCGCCAGCAGTGGTACAGGGGTTACCTACGAGCAGTACTTC. Translation: CASSGTGVTYEQYF.

The V gene is TRBV7-9, the J gene TRBJ2-7, with 10 bases identical to TRBD1. The CDR3 has 14 amino acids. V shed 1 base, J shed 5 bases, and the junction held 2 bases outside the gene matches. Germline V gives CDR1 SEHNR, CDR2 FQNEAQ (reference sequence). The CDR3 is CASSLGQGANEQYF. In DNA, the CDR3 is TGTGCCAGCAGCTTAGGACAGGGGGCTAACGAGCAGTACTTC.

J is TRBJ2-1 and V is TRBV9; possibly TRBD2 for D (5 bases). CDR1 and CDR2 from the germline V gene are SGDLS and YYNGEE. V dropped 2 bases and J dropped 0 bases, with 9 bases sitting between them. This CDR3 contains 15 residues. CDR3 bases: TGTGCCAGCAGCGTGGAGGACTCCTCCTACAATGAGCAGTTCTTC. This codes for CASSVEDSSYNEQFF. The full variable domain, rest sourced from reference TRBV9 and TRBJ2-1, is DSGVTQTPKHLITATGQRVTLRCSPRSGDLSVYWYQQSLDQGLQFLIQYYNGEERAKGNILERFSAQQFPDLHSELNLSSLELGDSALYFCASSVEDSSYNEQFFGPGTRLTVL.

The rearrangement joins TRBV2 to TRBJ1-1; maybe TRBD1 (6 bases). Germline V gives CDR1 SNHLY, CDR2 FYNNEI. Trimming removed 8 bases at V and 1 base at J, with 17 bases between. The CDR3 length is 15 residues. CDR3 region: CASGPAGTRNTEAFF. DNA for the CDR3: TGTGCCAGCGGCCCAGCCGGGACACGGAACACTGAAGCTTTCTTT. Looking up the rest from reference TRBV2 and TRBJ1-1 gives the full variable domain: EPEVTQTPSHQVTQMGQEVILRCVPISNHLYFYWYRQILGQKVEFLVSFYNNEISEKSEIFDDQFSVERPDGSNFTLKIRSTKLEDSAMYFCASGPAGTRNTEAFFGQGTRLTVV.

This chain joins TRBV24-1 and TRBJ2-7; 12 bases agree with TRBD2. This CDR3 contains 17 residues. The germline gives CDR1 KGHDR, CDR2 SFDVKD. The V segment lost 4 bases and the J segment 5 bases; nucleotides outside the gene matches: 11. CDR3 protein: CATSEASGRAAVDEQYF. CDR3 in DNA: TGTGCCACCAGTGAGGCTAGCGGGAGGGCCGCAGTAGACGAGCAGTACTTC.

This clone was counted a single time. The CDR3 bases are TGCAGCGTTGAGGACAGGGGATTTTGGAACACTGAAGCTTTCTTT. As protein: CSVEDRGFWNTEAFF. The chain has TRBV29-1 and TRBJ1-1, with 9 bases matching TRBD1. The junction had 6 bases not matched to a gene; V was cut back by 3 bases and J by 1 base. The CDR3 extends over 15 amino acids. Germline CDR1 is SQVTM and CDR2 is ANQGSEA.

This rearrangement joins TRBV5-4 to TRBJ1-3; D not resolved. The V end was cut by 1 base, the J end by 4 bases, with 18 bases between. Germline lookup yields CDR1 SGHNT and CDR2 YYREEE (reference sequence). The CDR3 contains 17 residues. DNA of the CDR3: TGTGCCAGCAGCTTGAGCCCCACTCGGGAAGAAGGAAACACCATATATTTT. Its protein is CASSLSPTREEGNTIYF.